This TCR beta chain was captured in a study of T cells in localized non-small cell lung cancer. General observations from the study: There were a median around 57 of the top 100 tumor clones appearing in adjacent lung. Clonality of T cells reached its maximum in uninvolved adjacent lung, surpassing tumor.

Profiled with immunoSEQ multiplex PCR; TCRdb holds only in-frame clones, not every one. In the table there are 65,000 to 90,000 clones, around 80% of which are singletons. Points on this clone: Its target is not known.

Trimming removed 4 bases at V and 3 bases at J, with 12 bases between. This CDR3 region has 14 residues. CDR1 is SEHNR and CDR2 is FQNEAQ in the germline V gene (reference sequence). The sample here was PBMCs, taken before any cancer treatment. The sequence was collected from a man aged 40 to 70 with stage II squamous cell lung carcinoma. The genes are TRBV7-9 and TRBJ1-2; D is possibly TRBD1 (6 bases). CDR3 sequence: CASSSGGLDYGYTF. In DNA, the CDR3 is TGTGCCAGCAGCTCTGGGGGCTTGGACTATGGCTACACCTTC.